These 5 T cell receptor beta chains share one sample of origin, sequenced in a study of T cell repertoires in aging, cancer and after chemotherapy. TCR beta rearrangements were amplified from peripheral blood genomic DNA. Multiplex touch-down PCR with TRB-A/B primers amplified rearranged V-D-J TRB sequences. TCRdb independently ran MiXCR on the multiplex PCR reads; one entry per CDR3 protein. The sample carries about 17,000 distinct CDR3 sequences, roughly 53% recorded once. Source material: blood. These receptors came from a human donor in good health.

This sequence joins TRBV5-6 and TRBJ1-1, with D tentatively TRBD1 (6 bases). V gave up 4 bases and J gave up 6 bases, with 16 bases separating them. The CDR3 is 14 residues long. CDR1 and CDR2 (germline): SGHDT, YYEEEE. CDR3 coding DNA: TGTGCCAGCAGCCCCCAGGGGTTTGTGCCTGAAGCTTTCTTT. It is translated as CASSPQGFVPEAFF.

In its sample, this clonotype was seen a few times. This chain connects TRBV29-1 to TRBJ2-3; TRBD2 aligns across 8 bases. The V and J ends lost 3 bases and 3 bases, in that order; junction bases with no gene match: 5. The CDR3 covers 14 residues. Germline CDR1 is SQVTM and CDR2 is ANQGSEA. The CDR3, as DNA: TGCAGCGTTGACCCCGGACTAGCAACAGATACGCAGTATTTT. This gives the protein CSVDPGLATDTQYF.

The sample holds a few counts of this clonotype. The chain employs TRBV19 and TRBJ2-1; 7 bases match TRBD2. V lost 10 bases, J lost 4 bases, and 10 bases stayed unmatched. This CDR3 is built from 14 residues. Germline V gives CDR1 LNHDA, CDR2 SQIVND (reference sequence). DNA of the CDR3: TGTGCCACCCGAAGCCTAGCGGTTTACAATGAGCAGTTCTTC. It is translated as CATRSLAVYNEQFF.

This clonotype was counted a single time. The chain employs TRBV18 and TRBJ1-5; a weak D match, TRBD1 (5 bases). The CDR3 loop spans 15 amino acids. Trimming stripped 0 bases from V and 3 bases from J, with 9 bases between. The germline V gene encodes CDR1 KGHSH and CDR2 LQKENI. The DNA of the CDR3 is TGTGCCAGCTCACCACCAGGGGACCCCAATCAGCCCCAGCATTTT. Amino acids: CASSPPGDPNQPQHF.

The chain employs TRBV6-1 and TRBJ2-7; no clear D. Germline loops: CDR1 MNHNS, CDR2 SASEGT. CDR3 length equals 15 residues. Trimming took off 4 bases at V and 5 bases at J, with 18 bases between the two ends. The CDR3 DNA is TGTGCCAGCAGTGGGACGAACGGTCCCAACGACGAGCAGTACTTC. Its translation: CASSGTNGPNDEQYF.